The 11 T cell receptor beta chains below come from one sample, sequenced in a study of T cell repertoires in cytomegalovirus infection. TCRdb itself ran the reads through MiXCR, one entry per CDR3 protein. The table has over 150,000 distinct CDR3 sequences, approximately 15% seen once. Material: PBMCs. The receptors were gathered from a human donor in good health (CMV status not recorded). Some clones in this sample may be carry-over from other donors' samples.

This clonotype occurred many times. The genes are TRBV12-3 or TRBV12-4 and TRBJ1-6; 9 positions agree with TRBD1. Trimming took 6 bases from V and 2 from J; bases not matched to a gene: 5. The CDR3 is 16 amino acids. CDR3 nucleotide sequence: TGTGCCAGCAGAGACAGGGGGAAACCCTATAATTCACCCCTCCACTTT. This translates into CASRDRGKPYNSPLHF.

This clonotype was detected many times. The chain recombines TRBV7-8 with TRBJ2-7, with TRBD2 identical over 11 bases. Germline V CDR1 and CDR2: SGHVS, FQNEAQ. With 3 bases clipped from V and 6 bases from J, the junction kept 13 bases outside the gene matches. The CDR3 is made up of 17 amino acids. The CDR3 is CASSLSTSGIILIEQYV. The CDR3 DNA reads TGTGCCAGCAGCTTGTCGACTAGCGGGATCATCCTCATCGAGCAGTACGTC.

The CDR3 here is CSVEEPGGPYEQYF. The CDR3 DNA sequence: TGCAGCGTTGAAGAACCGGGGGGCCCCTACGAGCAGTACTTC. V and J are TRBV29-1 and TRBJ2-7, with D possibly TRBD2 on 7 matching bases. The germline gives CDR1 SQVTM, CDR2 ANQGSEA. Trimming stripped 0 bases from V and 2 bases from J, with 11 bases between. The CDR3 length is 14 residues.

There are a few counts of this clonotype. V gene TRBV2 combines with J gene TRBJ2-7; either TRBD1 or TRBD2 may supply D (6 bases each). This CDR3 is 15 amino acids long. Per the germline V gene, CDR1 is SNHLY and CDR2 is FYNNEI. The V gene lost 6 bases and the J gene lost 5 bases, with 20 bases spanning the gap. The CDR3, as DNA: TGTGCCAGCAGCCCCGGGGGCCCTAGGGGCCACGAGCAGTACTTC. This sequence encodes CASSPGGPRGHEQYF.

This clonotype came up many times. The rearrangement links TRBV7-2 to TRBJ2-7, with 7 bases fitting TRBD2. This CDR3 has 15 residues. V lost 4 bases and J lost 2; bases outside the gene matches: 8. CDR1 and CDR2 (germline): SGHTA, FQGNSA. CDR3 amino acids: CASSSSLGRAYEQYF. CDR3 in DNA: TGTGCCAGCAGCTCCTCACTAGGGAGGGCCTACGAGCAGTACTTC. Supplemented by reference TRBV7-2 and TRBJ2-7, the full variable domain reads GAGVSQSPSNKVTEKGKDVELRCDPISGHTALYWYRQSLGQGLEFLIYFQGNSAPDKSGLPSDRFSAERTGGSVSTLTIQRTQQEDSAVYLCASSSSLGRAYEQYFGPGTRLTVT.

V is TRBV27 and J is TRBJ1-1, with D possibly matching TRBD1 (5 bases). The CDR3 runs 16 residues. Germline V gene data show CDR1 as MNHEY and CDR2 as SMNVEV (reference sequence). V lost 5 bases and J 4 bases, leaving 20 bases between the germline ends. The CDR3 nucleotides read TGTGCCAGCAGTCTCTACCGGGACCCCGGACGCACTGAAGCTTTCTTT. This sequence encodes CASSLYRDPGRTEAFF.

This clonotype has ten or more counts. The chain couples TRBV7-2 to TRBJ1-1; a weak D match, TRBD1 (5 bases). Germline V CDR1 and CDR2: SGHTA, FQGNSA. With 1 base removed from V and 5 bases from J, the gap between germline ends came to 14 bases. The CDR3 sequence is 15 residues long. The CDR3 coding sequence is TGTGCCAGCAGCTTAGTTCGGGGCCCCGGGACTGAAGCTTTCTTT. Its protein product is CASSLVRGPGTEAFF.

There are many counts of this clonotype. This chain connects TRBV7-9 to TRBJ2-6; D is possibly TRBD2 (6 bases). The CDR3 loop spans 14 amino acids. Between the trimmed V and J ends, which lost 5 bases and 4 bases, there was a span of 9 bases. CDR1 SEHNR and CDR2 FQNEAQ come from the germline V gene (reference sequence). CDR3 sequence (DNA): TGTGCCAGCAGCGGAGGGGTCGGGGCCAACGTCCTGACTTTC. It yields the protein CASSGGVGANVLTF. Filled out from reference TRBV7-9 and TRBJ2-6, the complete variable domain reads DTGVSQNPRHKITKRGQNVTFRCDPISEHNRLYWYRQTLGQGPEFLTYFQNEAQLEKSRLLSDRFSAERPKGSFSTLEIQRTEQGDSAMYLCASSGGVGANVLTFGAGSRLTVL.

This clonotype was seen only a few times. The chain recombines TRBV12-3 or TRBV12-4 with TRBJ1-1; D gene ambiguous. The germline V and J ends were trimmed by 4 bases and 1 base, with 7 bases remaining between them. The CDR3 is made up of 13 amino acids. The CDR3 nucleotides read TGTGCCAGCAGTTGGGCTCCGAACACTGAAGCTTTCTTT. Amino acids: CASSWAPNTEAFF.

The chain recombines TRBV10-3 with TRBJ1-1, with 8 positions matching TRBD1. The CDR3 runs 15 residues. The germline CDR1 and CDR2 sequences are ENHRY and SYGVKD. Losses at the gene ends were 6 bases for V and 3 bases for J; bases not matched to a gene: 9. The CDR3 DNA follows: TGTGCCATCAGACCCGGGACAGGCCTCCACACTGAAGCTTTCTTT. Its translation is CAIRPGTGLHTEAFF.

The rearrangement links TRBV20-1 to TRBJ2-3; D possibly corresponds to TRBD2 (7 bases). The CDR3 is 14 residues long. V lost 6 bases and J lost 5, with 18 bases in between. CDR1 DFQATT and CDR2 SNEGSKA come from the germline V gene (reference sequence). In nucleotides, the CDR3 is TGCAGTGCCTCCCCGAGGGGGGGGGGAGATACGCAGTATTTT. This encodes CSASPRGGGDTQYF.